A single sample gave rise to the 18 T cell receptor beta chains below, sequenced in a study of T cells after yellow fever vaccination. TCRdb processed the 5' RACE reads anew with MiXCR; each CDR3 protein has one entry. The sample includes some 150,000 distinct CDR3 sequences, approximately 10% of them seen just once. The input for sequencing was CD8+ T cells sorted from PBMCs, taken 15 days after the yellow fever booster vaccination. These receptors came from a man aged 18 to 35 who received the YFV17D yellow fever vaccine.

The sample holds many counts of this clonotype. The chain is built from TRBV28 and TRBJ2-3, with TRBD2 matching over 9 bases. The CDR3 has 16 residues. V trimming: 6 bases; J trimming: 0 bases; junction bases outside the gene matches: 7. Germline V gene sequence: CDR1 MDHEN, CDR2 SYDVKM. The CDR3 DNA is TGTGCCAGCAGCCCAACTGCGGGGGGGAGCACAGATACGCAGTATTTT. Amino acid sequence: CASSPTAGGSTDTQYF.

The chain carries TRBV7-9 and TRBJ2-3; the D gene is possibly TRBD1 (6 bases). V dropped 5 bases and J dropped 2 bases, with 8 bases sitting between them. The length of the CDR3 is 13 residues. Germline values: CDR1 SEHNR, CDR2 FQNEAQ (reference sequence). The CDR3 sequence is CASSGQPTDTQYF. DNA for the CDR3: TGTGCCAGCAGCGGACAGCCCACAGATACGCAGTATTTT. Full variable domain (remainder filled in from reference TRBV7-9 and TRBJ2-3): DTGVSQNPRHKITKRGQNVTFRCDPISEHNRLYWYRQTLGQGPEFLTYFQNEAQLEKSRLLSDRFSAERPKGSFSTLEIQRTEQGDSAMYLCASSGQPTDTQYFGPGTRLTVL.

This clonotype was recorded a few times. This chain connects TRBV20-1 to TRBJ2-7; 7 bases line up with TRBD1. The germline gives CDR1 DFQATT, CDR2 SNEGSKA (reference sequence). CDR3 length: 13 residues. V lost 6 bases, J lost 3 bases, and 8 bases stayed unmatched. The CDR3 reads CSAQDRMIYEQYF. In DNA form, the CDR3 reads TGCAGTGCCCAGGACAGGATGATCTACGAGCAGTACTTC.

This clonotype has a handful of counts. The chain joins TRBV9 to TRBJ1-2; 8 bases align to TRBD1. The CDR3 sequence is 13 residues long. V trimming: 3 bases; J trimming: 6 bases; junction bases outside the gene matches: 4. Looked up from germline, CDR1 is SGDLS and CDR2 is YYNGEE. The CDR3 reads CASSGDRGDGYTF. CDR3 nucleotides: TGTGCCAGCAGCGGCGACAGGGGCGATGGCTACACCTTC.

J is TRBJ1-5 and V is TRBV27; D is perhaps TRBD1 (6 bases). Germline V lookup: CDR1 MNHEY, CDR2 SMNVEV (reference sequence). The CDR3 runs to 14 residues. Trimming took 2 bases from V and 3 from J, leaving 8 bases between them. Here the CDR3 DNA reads TGTGCCAGCAGTTTAAGGGACAACAATCAGCCCCAGCATTTT. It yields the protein CASSLRDNNQPQHF.

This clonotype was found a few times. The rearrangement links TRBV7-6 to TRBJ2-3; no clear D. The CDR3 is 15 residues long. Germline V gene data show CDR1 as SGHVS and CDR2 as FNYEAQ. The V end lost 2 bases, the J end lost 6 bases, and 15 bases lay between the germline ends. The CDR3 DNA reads TGTGCCAGCAGCTTATATGTGATGATGGGGGATACGCAGTATTTT. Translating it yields CASSLYVMMGDTQYF.

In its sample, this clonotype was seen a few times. DNA for the CDR3: TGTGCCAGCTCACCCCGGGACAGGGATTTCTACGAGCAGTACGTC. Amino acids: CASSPRDRDFYEQYV. The chain carries TRBV18 and TRBJ2-7; TRBD1 agrees at 9 bases. This CDR3 is 15 amino acids long. Per germline, CDR1 KGHSH and CDR2 LQKENI. The junction had 6 bases not matched to a gene; V was cut back by 3 bases and J by 3 bases.

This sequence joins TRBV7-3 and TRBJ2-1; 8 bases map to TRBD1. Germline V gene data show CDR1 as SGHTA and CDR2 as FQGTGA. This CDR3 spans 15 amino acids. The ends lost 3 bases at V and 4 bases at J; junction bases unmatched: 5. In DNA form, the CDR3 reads TGTGCCAGCAGCTTGTCACAGGGGGTGTACAATGAGCAGTTCTTC. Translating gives CASSLSQGVYNEQFF.

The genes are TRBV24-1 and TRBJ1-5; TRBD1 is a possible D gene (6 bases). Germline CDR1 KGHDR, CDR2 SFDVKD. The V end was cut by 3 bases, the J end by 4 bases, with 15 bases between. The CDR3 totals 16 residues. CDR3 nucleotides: TGTGCCACCAGTGATCCGGGCCAGGGGATAAATCAGCCCCAGCATTTT. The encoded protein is CATSDPGQGINQPQHF.

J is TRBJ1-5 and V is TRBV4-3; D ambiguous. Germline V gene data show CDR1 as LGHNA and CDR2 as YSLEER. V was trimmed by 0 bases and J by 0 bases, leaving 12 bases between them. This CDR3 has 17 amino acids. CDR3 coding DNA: TGCGCCAGCAGCCAAGAATCGCCGGGCAATAGCAATCAGCCCCAGCATTTT. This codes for CASSQESPGNSNQPQHF.

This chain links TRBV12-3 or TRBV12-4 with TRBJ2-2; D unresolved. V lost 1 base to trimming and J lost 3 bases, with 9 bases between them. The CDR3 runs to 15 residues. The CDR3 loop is CASSLEAGHTGELFF. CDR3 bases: TGTGCCAGCAGTTTAGAGGCAGGACACACCGGGGAGCTGTTTTTT.

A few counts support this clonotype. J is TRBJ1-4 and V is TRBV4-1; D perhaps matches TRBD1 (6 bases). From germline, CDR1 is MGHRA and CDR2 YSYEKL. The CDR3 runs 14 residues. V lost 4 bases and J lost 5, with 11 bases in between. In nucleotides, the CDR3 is TGCGCCAGCAGCCGCGGACAGAAGAATGAAAAACTGTTTTTT. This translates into CASSRGQKNEKLFF.

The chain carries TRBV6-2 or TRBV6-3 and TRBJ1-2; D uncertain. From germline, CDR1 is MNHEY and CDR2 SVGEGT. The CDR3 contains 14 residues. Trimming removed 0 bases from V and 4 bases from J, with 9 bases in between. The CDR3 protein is CASSYSMVLYGYTF. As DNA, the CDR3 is TGTGCCAGCAGTTACTCGATGGTACTCTATGGCTACACCTTC.

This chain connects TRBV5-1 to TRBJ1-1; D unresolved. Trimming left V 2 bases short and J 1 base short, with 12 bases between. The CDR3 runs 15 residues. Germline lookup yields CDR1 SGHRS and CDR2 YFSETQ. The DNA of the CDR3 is TGCGCCAGCAGCTTAGGGTCCGCGGGGAACACTGAAGCTTTCTTT. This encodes CASSLGSAGNTEAFF.

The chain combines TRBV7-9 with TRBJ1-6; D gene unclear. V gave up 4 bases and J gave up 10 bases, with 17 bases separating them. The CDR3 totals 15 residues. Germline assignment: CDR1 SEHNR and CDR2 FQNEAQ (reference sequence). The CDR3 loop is CASSSSTGPWSPLHF. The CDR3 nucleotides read TGTGCCAGCAGCTCTTCTACGGGTCCTTGGTCACCCCTCCACTTT.

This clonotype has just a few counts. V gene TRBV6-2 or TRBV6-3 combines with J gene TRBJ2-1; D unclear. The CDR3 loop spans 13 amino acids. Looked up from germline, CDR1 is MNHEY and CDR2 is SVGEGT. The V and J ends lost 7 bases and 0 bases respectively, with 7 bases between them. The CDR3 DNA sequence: TGTGCCAGCACCATGAGCTCCTACAATGAGCAGTTCTTC. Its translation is CASTMSSYNEQFF.

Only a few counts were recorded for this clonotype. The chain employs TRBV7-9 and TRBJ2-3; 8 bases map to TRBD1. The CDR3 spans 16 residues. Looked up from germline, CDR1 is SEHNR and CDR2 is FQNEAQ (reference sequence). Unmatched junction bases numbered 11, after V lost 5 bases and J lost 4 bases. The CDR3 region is CASSTSDREIADTQYF. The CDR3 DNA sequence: TGTGCCAGCAGCACCTCGGACAGGGAAATAGCAGATACGCAGTATTTT.

In DNA, the CDR3 is TGTGCCAGCAGCCAAGATCGGGTAGGGTATAGTGAGCAGTTCTTC. Protein sequence: CASSQDRVGYSEQFF. The chain is built from TRBV3-1 and TRBJ2-1, with unresolved D. From germline, CDR1 is LGHDT and CDR2 YNNKEL (reference sequence). Deletions cut 0 bases from V and 9 bases from J, with 15 bases between. This CDR3 spans 15 amino acids.